The next 9 T cell receptor beta chains were all read from a single sample in a study of CD4 and CD8 cells across lung adenocarcinoma regions. TCRdb re-called the PCR reads through MiXCR, storing one row per CDR3 protein. The sample has 4,000 or so distinct CDR3 sequences; 45% to 60% are singletons. The material sequenced was CD4+ T cells from the margin of a lung tumor. These receptors were collected from a female donor with lung adenocarcinoma. The CD4 and CD8 labels of this study may be unreliable.

As for this clonotype: A junction boundary mismatches the germline segment, possibly from a read error. The V gene is TRBV6-1, the J gene TRBJ2-1, with unresolved D. Looked up from germline, CDR1 is MNHNS and CDR2 is SASEGT. The CDR3 is 15 amino acids. This CDR3 reads CASSSGFGVTNEQYF. CDR3 sequence (DNA): TGTGCCAGCAGCTCTGGGTTTGGCGTAACTAATGAGCAGTACTTT.

By share, this clonotype ranks as medium-sized. The chain is built from TRBV6-5 and TRBJ2-1; D is possibly TRBD2 (7 bases). Germline CDR1 MNHEY, CDR2 SVGAGI. This CDR3 has 15 residues. The V and J ends lost 2 bases and 6 bases respectively, with 14 bases between them. The CDR3 coding sequence is TGTGCCAGCAGTTACACTGGGGGAGGGGGCAATGAGCAGTTCTTC. Translating gives CASSYTGGGGNEQFF.

Comment on this clonotype: The CDR3 ends on some other residue instead of the conserved phenylalanine or tryptophan, so this is likely a read error. The DNA is omitted, as the CDR3 cannot be located on it reliably, and the CDR3 follows TCRdb's listing. The chain employs TRBV12-3 or TRBV12-4 and TRBJ2-1; the table's D call of TRBD1 was not tested on the DNA. The CDR3 length equals 12 residues, ends included. CDR3 loop: CLTPVLRRRDAT.

As concerns this clonotype: A read error may produce the germline difference seen at one junction end. V usage is TRBV6-1 and J usage is TRBJ2-1; 9 nucleotides match TRBD2. This CDR3 region has 14 residues. The germline CDR1 and CDR2 sequences are MNHNS and SASEGT. The CDR3 DNA follows: TGTGCCAGCAGGGAAGCGGGAGGCAACAATGAGCAGTTCTTC. Its protein is CASREAGGNNEQFF.

This clonotype was detected once. The chain employs TRBV6-1 and TRBJ2-1; 7 bases match TRBD2. V lost 5 bases and J lost 10; bases outside the gene matches: 5. There are 12 residues in the CDR3. Germline-derived CDR1 and CDR2 are MNHNS and SASEGT. The CDR3 is CASSRGLEEQFF. For the CDR3, the DNA is TGTGCCAGCAGTCGAGGACTAGAAGAGCAGTTCTTC.

The chain recombines TRBV6-1 with TRBJ2-5, with 7 bases aligning to TRBD2. The V and J ends lost 8 bases and 11 bases, in that order; junction bases with no gene match: 17. This CDR3 region has 14 residues. Germline V lookup: CDR1 MNHNS, CDR2 SASEGT. Written as DNA, the CDR3 is TGTGCCAGCTACCGGTGGGAGGGCGTCGATGAGCAGTACTTC. Amino acids: CASYRWEGVDEQYF.

The chain is built from TRBV6-5 and TRBJ2-7; 8 bases line up with TRBD2. Losses at the gene ends were 4 bases for V and 0 bases for J; bases not matched to a gene: 2. In germline, CDR1 is MNHEY, CDR2 SVGAGI. The length of the CDR3 is 14 residues. DNA of the CDR3: TGTGCCAGCAGTTCCACTAGCGGCTCCTACGAGCAGTACTTC. Translating it yields CASSSTSGSYEQYF.

The genes are TRBV6-1 and TRBJ2-1; 7 positions agree with TRBD2. The CDR3 loop spans 15 amino acids. CDR1 and CDR2 from the germline V gene are MNHNS and SASEGT. Germline trimming cut 6 bases from V and 2 bases from J; bases unmatched to any gene: 7. The CDR3: CASSRNGGAYNEQFF. The CDR3 coding sequence is TGTGCCAGCAGCCGCAATGGGGGGGCCTACAATGAGCAGTTCTTC.

The chain recombines TRBV7-2 with TRBJ1-5; D might be TRBD1 (6 bases). CDR3 size: 15 residues. Germline V CDR1 and CDR2: SGHTA, FQGNSA. Trimming took 5 bases from V and 0 from J, leaving 11 bases between them. CDR3 sequence (DNA): TGTGCCAGCAGCGCCGGACAGTCTAGCAATCAGCCCCAGCATTTT. It is translated as CASSAGQSSNQPQHF.